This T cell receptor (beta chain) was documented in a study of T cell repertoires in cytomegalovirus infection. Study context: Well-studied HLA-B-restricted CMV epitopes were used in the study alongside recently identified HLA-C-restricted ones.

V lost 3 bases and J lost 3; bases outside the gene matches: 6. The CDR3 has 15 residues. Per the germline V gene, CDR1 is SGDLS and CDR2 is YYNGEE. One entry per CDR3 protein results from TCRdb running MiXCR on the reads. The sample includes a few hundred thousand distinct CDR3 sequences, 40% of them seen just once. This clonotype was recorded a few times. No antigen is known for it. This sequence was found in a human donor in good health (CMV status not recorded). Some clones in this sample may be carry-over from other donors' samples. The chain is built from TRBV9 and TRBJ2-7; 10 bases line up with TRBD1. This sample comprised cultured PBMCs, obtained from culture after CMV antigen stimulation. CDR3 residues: CASSEGQGWDYEQYF. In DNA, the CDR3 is TGTGCCAGCAGCGAGGGACAGGGGTGGGACTACGAGCAGTACTTC.